The rows below give T cell receptor beta chains drawn from one sample of a study of a mutant IDH1 vaccine in newly diagnosed glioma. Antigen specificity for these receptors is unknown. The protocol was immunoSEQ multiplex PCR, while the TCRdb copy is restricted to in-frame clones and leaves out a portion. The sample carries some 26,000 clones, roughly 70% recorded once. The specimen comprised peripheral blood mononuclear cells (PBMCs), sampled from a glioma patient whose treatment included an IDH1 peptide vaccine. Every receptor here comes from a man aged 18 to 35 with glioma. Some clones in this sample may be carry-over from other donors' samples. The CDR3 runs from the conserved cysteine through the conserved F or W. Fields, in order: J gene, CDR3 length, D gene, clone size, V gene, CDR3 protein, CDR3 DNA. A D gene is named only where the DNA matches it firmly. Clone size is given for some rows only: seen once, a few or many times, or a class if the clone is expanded.

TRBJ1-6	16	-	-	TRBV6-5	CASSYKTGNTGSPLHF	TGTGCCAGCAGTTACAAGACCGGGAATACGGGTTCACCCCTCCACTTT
TRBJ2-7	11	-	-	TRBV30	CAWSKGLEQYF	TGTGCCTGGAGTAAGGGGCTCGAGCAGTACTTC
TRBJ1-5	14	-	-	TRBV6-1	CASSEQGFDQPQHF	TGTGCCAGCAGTGAACAGGGGTTCGATCAGCCCCAGCATTTT
TRBJ2-2	15	-	-	TRBV27	CASSYSSGGTGELFF	TGTGCCAGCAGTTATAGTAGTGGGGGCACCGGGGAGCTGTTTTTT
TRBJ1-1	11	-	-	TRBV30	CAWGAGLEAFF	TGTGCCTGGGGCGCAGGGTTAGAAGCTTTCTTT
TRBJ2-5	13	TRBD2	-	TRBV9	CASSATSSETQYF	TGTGCCAGCAGCGCGACTAGCTCGGAGACCCAGTACTTC
TRBJ2-7	14	-	-	TRBV28	CASSIGKVLYEQYF	TGTGCCAGCAGCATAGGGAAGGTTCTCTACGAGCAGTACTTC
TRBJ2-2	12	-	-	TRBV6-1	CASSEGAGELFF	TGTGCCAGCAGTGAGGGCGCCGGGGAGCTGTTTTTT
TRBJ2-6	17	-	-	TRBV13	CASSLFGAFSGANVLTF	TGTGCCAGCAGCTTATTCGGGGCGTTCTCTGGGGCCAACGTCCTGACTTTC
TRBJ2-5	17	-	-	TRBV25-1	CASSGIGGDRVQETQYF	TGTGCCAGCAGTGGAATCGGGGGGGACAGGGTGCAAGAGACCCAGTACTTC
TRBJ1-1	15	-	-	TRBV6-5	CASRRGLQMNTEAFF	TGTGCCAGCCGCAGGGGCCTCCAGATGAACACTGAAGCTTTCTTT
TRBJ2-5	17	TRBD1	few	TRBV7-9	CASSFATHGTAQETQYF	TGTGCCAGCAGCTTTGCGACTCACGGGACAGCCCAAGAGACCCAGTACTTC
TRBJ1-1	13	-	-	TRBV4-3	CASSRLSNTEAFF	TGCGCCAGCAGCCGACTCTCGAACACTGAAGCTTTCTTT
TRBJ1-2	13	TRBD1	-	TRBV18	CASSPDRAYGYTF	TGTGCCAGCTCACCTGACAGGGCCTATGGCTACACCTTC
TRBJ2-5	13	-	-	TRBV4-1	CASSLASQETQYF	TGCGCCAGCAGCCTGGCATCCCAAGAGACCCAGTACTTC
TRBJ2-2	14	TRBD2	-	TRBV4-3	CASPPREGTGELFF	TGCGCCAGCCCCCCGAGGGAGGGAACCGGGGAGCTGTTTTTT
TRBJ1-3	16	-	few	TRBV28	CASSSFVLSSGNTIYF	TGTGCCAGCAGCTCTTTCGTCTTGAGCTCTGGAAACACCATATATTTT
TRBJ1-2	17	TRBD1	-	TRBV6-1	CASREHPGTGKTGGYTF	TGTGCCAGCAGAGAACACCCCGGGACAGGGAAAACGGGTGGCTACACCTTC
TRBJ2-5	15	TRBD1	-	TRBV5-1	CASSLGGQGSETQYF	TGCGCCAGCAGCTTAGGCGGACAGGGTTCAGAGACCCAGTACTTC
TRBJ1-2	13	-	once	TRBV9	CASSVGNRNGYTF	TGTGCCAGCAGCGTAGGGAACAGGAATGGCTACACCTTC
TRBJ2-7	15	-	-	TRBV6-5	CASSYWLGGSYEQYF	TGTGCCAGCAGTTACTGGTTAGGCGGCTCCTACGAGCAGTACTTC
TRBJ2-7	15	-	-	TRBV11-2	CASSLMVGAANEQYF	TGTGCCAGCAGCTTAATGGTGGGAGCGGCGAACGAGCAGTACTTC
TRBJ1-2	13	-	-	TRBV2	CASVMGLNYGYTF	TGTGCCAGCGTGATGGGACTTAACTATGGCTACACCTTC
TRBJ1-5	14	-	-	TRBV4-2	CASAKVGSNQPQHF	TGTGCCAGCGCTAAAGTGGGTAGCAATCAGCCCCAGCATTTT
TRBJ2-7	16	-	-	TRBV10-3	CAISDPDNSGNYEQYF	TGTGCCATCAGTGACCCCGACAACAGCGGTAACTACGAGCAGTACTTC
TRBJ2-2	15	-	few	TRBV5-8	CASSPGDGRTGELFF	TGTGCCAGCAGCCCTGGTGATGGAAGAACCGGGGAGCTGTTTTTT
TRBJ2-6	13	-	-	TRBV28	CASKPSGANVLTF	TGTGCCAGCAAGCCCTCTGGGGCCAACGTCCTGACTTTC
TRBJ2-7	15	-	few	TRBV2	CATRYSPRDAYEQYF	TGTGCCACCCGATACTCACCCCGGGACGCCTACGAGCAGTACTTC
TRBJ2-1	15	-	-	TRBV4-2	CASSQVRVQHNEQFF	TGTGCCAGCAGCCAAGTAAGAGTTCAACACAATGAGCAGTTCTTC
TRBJ2-7	17	-	once	TRBV5-6	CASSFGRVEGWTYEQYF	TGTGCCAGCAGCTTCGGCAGGGTGGAGGGTTGGACCTACGAGCAGTACTTC
TRBJ1-4	16	TRBD1	-	TRBV5-1	CASSSNLQGSNEKLFF	TGCGCCAGCAGCTCAAACTTACAGGGGTCCAATGAAAAACTGTTTTTT
TRBJ2-5	15	TRBD1	-	TRBV6-5	CASSYLDRGRETQYF	TGTGCCAGCAGTTACCTCGACAGGGGCAGAGAGACCCAGTACTTC
TRBJ2-7	12	-	-	TRBV13	CASSTQSYEQYF	TGTGCCAGCAGCACTCAATCCTACGAGCAGTACTTC
TRBJ1-3	14	-	-	TRBV13	CASSPLGSGNTIYF	TGTGCCAGCAGTCCTCTGGGATCTGGAAACACCATATATTTT
TRBJ1-1	13	TRBD1	-	TRBV6-5	CASCRQGNTEAFF	TGTGCCAGCTGCCGACAGGGGAACACTGAAGCTTTCTTT
TRBJ1-2	16	-	-	TRBV5-1	CASSLGGAGARYGYTF	TGCGCCAGCAGCTTGGGGGGGGCTGGGGCGCGCTATGGCTACACCTTC
TRBJ1-4	14	-	few	TRBV30	CAWSARTWDEKLFF	TGTGCCTGGAGTGCGAGGACTTGGGATGAAAAACTGTTTTTT
TRBJ2-5	16	TRBD2	few	TRBV11-3	CASSPGAGGSQETQYF	TGTGCCAGCAGTCCTGGGGCGGGAGGGTCGCAAGAGACCCAGTACTTC
TRBJ2-7	15	-	-	TRBV7-2	CASSLAPGVNYEQYF	TGTGCCAGCAGCTTAGCGCCAGGGGTAAATTACGAGCAGTACTTC
TRBJ1-2	15	-	-	TRBV5-4	CASSFWGGQHYGYTF	TGTGCCAGCAGCTTCTGGGGAGGGCAGCACTATGGCTACACCTTC
TRBJ1-1	14	-	-	TRBV19	CASTLGGDYTEAFF	TGTGCCAGTACCCTTGGGGGGGATTACACTGAAGCTTTCTTT
TRBJ1-4	16	-	-	TRBV6-6	CASSGIQGSTNEKLFF	TGTGCCAGCAGTGGGATTCAGGGGTCAACAAATGAAAAACTGTTTTTT
TRBJ2-3	14	-	-	TRBV7-9	CASSLQPGEEAQYF	TGTGCCAGCAGCTTACAGCCGGGGGAGGAGGCGCAGTATTTT
TRBJ1-1	14	-	-	TRBV6-5	CASRTGPLNTEAFF	TGTGCCAGCAGGACCGGGCCACTGAACACTGAAGCTTTCTTT
TRBJ1-1	14	-	-	TRBV5-1	CASKKPTRNTEAFF	TGCGCCAGCAAAAAACCGACGAGGAACACTGAAGCTTTCTTT
TRBJ1-3	18	-	-	TRBV25-1	CASSGLISGPGVGNTIYF	TGTGCCAGCAGTGGATTAATCTCAGGGCCTGGCGTTGGAAACACCATATATTTT